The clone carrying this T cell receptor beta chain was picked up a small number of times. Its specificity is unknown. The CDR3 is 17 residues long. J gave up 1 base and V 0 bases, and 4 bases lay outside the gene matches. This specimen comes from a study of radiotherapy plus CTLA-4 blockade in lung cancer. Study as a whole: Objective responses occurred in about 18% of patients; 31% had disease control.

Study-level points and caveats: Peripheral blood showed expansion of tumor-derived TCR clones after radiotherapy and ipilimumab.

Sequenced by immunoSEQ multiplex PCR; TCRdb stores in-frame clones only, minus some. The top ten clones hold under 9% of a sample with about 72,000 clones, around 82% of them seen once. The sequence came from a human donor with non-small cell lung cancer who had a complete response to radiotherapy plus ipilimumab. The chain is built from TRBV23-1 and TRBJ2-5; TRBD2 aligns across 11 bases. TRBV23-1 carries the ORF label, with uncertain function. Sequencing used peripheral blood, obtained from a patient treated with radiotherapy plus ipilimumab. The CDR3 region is CASSQSLAGGVQETQYF. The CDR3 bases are TGCGCCAGCAGTCAATCCCTAGCGGGAGGCGTCCAAGAGACCCAGTACTTC.